These 9 T cell receptor beta chains originate from one sample sequenced in a study of OX40 agonist ivuxolimab in advanced cancers. The data were produced by immunoSEQ multiplex PCR, yet TCRdb's version contains in-frame clones alone and is incomplete. The sample records some 87,000 clones, about 90% being singletons. The input for sequencing was CD4+ or CD8+ T cells sorted from blood, taken in a trial of the OX40 agonist ivuxolimab. These receptor sequences come from an adult with an advanced solid tumor such as melanoma, head and neck, liver or kidney cancer.

The chain combines TRBV7-8 with TRBJ2-7, with a weak D call TRBD1 (5 bases). V was cut by 0 bases and J by 0 bases, with 12 bases left in between. Looked up from germline, CDR1 is SGHVS and CDR2 is FQNEAQ. The length of the CDR3 is 16 residues. CDR3 nucleotides: TGTGCCAGCAGCTTAGCCTGGGGCAGGGTCTCCTACGAGCAGTACTTC. Amino acid sequence: CASSLAWGRVSYEQYF.

J is TRBJ1-5 and V is TRBV6-1; the D is unclear. Germline CDR1 MNHNS, CDR2 SASEGT. The CDR3 is 13 amino acids. Trimming removed 1 base from V and 6 bases from J, with 7 bases in between. The CDR3 reads CASSEVPGQPQHF. The CDR3 DNA reads TGTGCCAGCAGTGAAGTCCCAGGTCAGCCCCAGCATTTT.

The rearrangement links TRBV5-6 to TRBJ2-5; tentatively, D is TRBD1 (6 bases). Per the germline V gene, CDR1 is SGHDT and CDR2 is YYEEEE. This CDR3 contains 16 residues. V gave up 4 bases and J gave up 2 bases, with 18 bases separating them. The CDR3 reads CASSAGQSSIQETQYF. CDR3 nucleotides: TGTGCCAGCAGCGCAGGACAGTCGTCAATACAAGAGACCCAGTACTTC. Supplemented by reference TRBV5-6 and TRBJ2-5, the full variable domain reads DAGVTQSPTHLIKTRGQQVTLRCSPKSGHDTVSWYQQALGQGPQFIFQYYEEEERQRGNFPDRFSGHQFPNYSSELNVNALLLGDSALYLCASSAGQSSIQETQYFGPGTRLLVL.

This sequence joins TRBV5-4 and TRBJ2-3; 13 nucleotides match TRBD2. V lost 3 bases to trimming and J lost 6 bases; unmatched junction nucleotides: 1. From germline, CDR1 is SGHNT and CDR2 YYREEE (reference sequence). The CDR3 sequence is 14 residues long. The CDR3 sequence is CASSSGLAGDTQYF. CDR3 coding DNA: TGTGCCAGCAGCTCGGGACTAGCGGGGGATACGCAGTATTTT.

This chain connects TRBV19 to TRBJ2-2; TRBD2 aligns across 16 bases. This CDR3 is 15 amino acids long. V was pared by 11 bases and J by 7 bases, with 7 bases of the junction left unmatched. Germline V CDR1 and CDR2: LNHDA, SQIVND (reference sequence). The CDR3 sequence: CAGGTSGRAGGELFF. The CDR3 nucleotides read TGTGCCGGGGGGACTAGCGGGAGGGCCGGCGGGGAGCTGTTTTTT. The entire variable domain, with the rest obtained from reference TRBV19 and TRBJ2-2, is as follows: DGGITQSPKYLFRKEGQNVTLSCEQNLNHDAMYWYRQDPGQGLRLIYYSQIVNDFQKGDIAEGYSVSREKKESFPLTVTSAQKNPTAFYLCAGGTSGRAGGELFFGEGSRLTVL.

This clone was counted a single time. J is TRBJ2-2 and V is TRBV12-5, with TRBD2 matching 15 bases. Trimming at V came to 3 bases and at J to 0 bases, leaving 5 bases not matched to a gene. The CDR3 runs to 19 residues. Germline loops: CDR1 LGHNT, CDR2 FRNRAP. The DNA for the CDR3 is TGTGCTAGTGGTTTCCCCGGGACTAGCGGGAGGCCGAACACCGGGGAGCTGTTTTTT. Its protein product is CASGFPGTSGRPNTGELFF.

The gene calls are TRBV6-6 and TRBJ1-1; D unresolved. Germline CDR1 reads MNHNY; CDR2 reads SVGAGI (reference sequence). V dropped 4 bases and J dropped 1 base, with 7 bases sitting between them. The CDR3 extends over 13 amino acids. The CDR3 reads CASSWRRNTEAFF. The CDR3 bases are TGTGCCAGCAGTTGGCGGAGGAACACTGAAGCTTTCTTT.

The V call is TRBV6-4, the J call TRBJ1-2; D not resolved. V was clipped by 2 bases and J by 8 bases, with 12 bases between them. The CDR3 is made up of 13 amino acids. From germline, CDR1 is MRHNA and CDR2 SNTAGT. The CDR3 is CASSDPSRGGYTF. The CDR3, as DNA: TGTGCCAGCAGTGACCCCTCCAGAGGGGGCTACACCTTC.

The V gene is TRBV5-6, the J gene TRBJ2-7; D unclear. The CDR3 is 14 residues long. V lost 0 bases, J lost 0 bases, and 7 bases lay in between. Germline assignment: CDR1 SGHDT and CDR2 YYEEEE. In DNA, the CDR3 is TGTGCCAGCAGCTTGGTCTTGCACTCCTACGAGCAGTACTTC. Protein product: CASSLVLHSYEQYF.